This TCR beta chain was recovered during a study of blood T cell repertoires in COVID-19. About the study: Samples came from the United States, Italy and Spain, spanning acute and convalescent COVID-19. From T cells, B-cell-depleted T cells, or PBMCs came the material, which was cDNA or gDNA.

Generated by immunoSEQ multiplex PCR, the TCRdb table keeps only in-frame clones and is missing some. The data hold fewer than 150,000 clones, with just under 85% observed a single time. The CDR3 sequence is 15 residues long. V lost 4 bases, J lost 0 bases, and 11 bases lay in between. The germline gives CDR1 SGHRS, CDR2 YFSETQ. The source material was peripheral blood. This sequence joins TRBV5-1 and TRBJ2-1, with D unresolved. The TCR comes from a human donor in a cohort sampled during active COVID-19. The CDR3 sequence: CASSPGSSSYNEQFF. Written as DNA, the CDR3 is TGCGCCAGCAGCCCGGGTTCCAGCTCCTACAATGAGCAGTTCTTC. The full variable domain, rest sourced from reference TRBV5-1 and TRBJ2-1, is KAGVTQTPRYLIKTRGQQVTLSCSPISGHRSVSWYQQTPGQGLQFLFEYFSETQRNKGNFPGRFSGRQFSNSRSEMNVSTLELGDSALYLCASSPGSSSYNEQFFGPGTRLTVL.